The 15 T cell receptor beta chains listed next were all sequenced from one sample in a study of control samples from healthy donors and cancer patients. Here immunoSEQ multiplex PCR was the method, and the copy in TCRdb shows in-frame clones only, minus some. The sample shows about 150,000 clones, roughly 94% of them seen only once. Sequencing was done on a sample of blood. These receptors all come from a man aged 40-49 years in good health.

The chain carries TRBV19 and TRBJ2-3, with 11 bases fitting TRBD1. This CDR3 spans 17 amino acids. CDR1 LNHDA and CDR2 SQIVND come from the germline V gene (reference sequence). J was trimmed by 2 bases and V by 5 bases; bases with no gene match: 9. CDR3 in DNA: TGTGCCAGTAGTCCCGGACAGGGGGCACCTAACACAGATACGCAGTATTTT. Translation: CASSPGQGAPNTDTQYF.

V gene TRBV2 combines with J gene TRBJ1-5; 7 nucleotides line up with TRBD1. Germline-derived CDR1 and CDR2 are SNHLY and FYNNEI. Trimming took 1 base from V and 4 from J; bases not matched to a gene: 4. The CDR3 covers 15 residues. CDR3 protein: CASSEERQGNQPQHF. The CDR3, as DNA: TGTGCCAGCAGTGAAGAACGACAGGGTAATCAGCCCCAGCATTTT.

The V call is TRBV4-1, the J call TRBJ1-5; D call uncertain. From germline, CDR1 is MGHRA and CDR2 YSYEKL. The CDR3 consists of 15 residues. The germline V and J ends were trimmed by 1 base and 1 base, with 8 bases remaining between them. The CDR3 region is CASSQVVPSNQPQHF. As DNA, the CDR3 is TGCGCCAGCAGCCAAGTGGTACCCAGCAATCAGCCCCAGCATTTT.

V gene TRBV6-5 combines with J gene TRBJ2-5; 8 positions agree with TRBD2. Germline lookup yields CDR1 MNHEY and CDR2 SVGAGI. V was pared by 7 bases and J by 2 bases, with 9 bases of the junction left unmatched. CDR3 size: 15 residues. CDR3 sequence: CASTPRGGRQETQYF. As DNA, the CDR3 is TGTGCCAGCACCCCTCGGGGGGGGAGGCAAGAGACCCAGTACTTC.

The gene calls are TRBV6-5 and TRBJ2-1, with TRBD2 matching 7 bases. V shed 2 bases and J 9 bases; nucleotides not matched to a gene: 7. This CDR3 spans 14 amino acids. The germline V gene has CDR1 MNHEY and CDR2 SVGAGI. In DNA, the CDR3 is TGTGCCAGCAGTTACCTTACTAGCGCCGGTGAGCAGTTCTTC. This translates into CASSYLTSAGEQFF.

V and J are TRBV27 and TRBJ2-1; 8 nucleotides align to TRBD2. Looked up from germline, CDR1 is MNHEY and CDR2 is SMNVEV (reference sequence). CDR3 length: 13 residues. The V and J ends lost 6 bases and 2 bases, in that order; junction bases with no gene match: 0. The CDR3 region has the DNA TGTGCCAGCAGCGGGGGGGCCTACAATGAGCAGTTCTTC. Translation gives CASSGGAYNEQFF.

This clone was seen only a few times. The J gene is TRBJ2-3, the V gene TRBV6-5; D perhaps matches TRBD2 (6 bases). The CDR3 is 12 amino acids. CDR1 and CDR2 (germline): MNHEY, SVGAGI. Trimming pared 5 bases from V and 10 bases from J, leaving 13 bases between. This CDR3 reads CASSPGGKAQYF. The CDR3 bases are TGTGCCAGCAGTCCGGGCGGGAAGGCGCAGTATTTT.

The chain recombines TRBV2 with TRBJ1-5; the D gene is possibly TRBD1 (6 bases). Germline CDR1 is SNHLY and CDR2 is FYNNEI. The CDR3 consists of 15 residues. V shed 3 bases and J shed 7 bases, with 16 bases lying between them. CDR3 sequence (DNA): TGTGCCAGCAGTGAGACCAGGGGAACCGGCCAGCCCCAGCATTTT. Translated, it gives CASSETRGTGQPQHF.

The rearrangement joins TRBV27 to TRBJ2-4, with TRBD1 matching over 8 bases. The V segment lost 10 bases and the J segment 6 bases; nucleotides outside the gene matches: 8. Germline lookup yields CDR1 MNHEY and CDR2 SMNVEV (reference sequence). The CDR3 is made up of 13 amino acids. CDR3 nucleotide sequence: TGTGCCACCAGACAGGGGCTGGGAAACATTCAGTACTTC. Protein sequence: CATRQGLGNIQYF.

The rearrangement joins TRBV27 to TRBJ1-6; D is uncertain. This CDR3 region has 13 residues. Germline V gives CDR1 MNHEY, CDR2 SMNVEV (reference sequence). The germline V and J ends were trimmed by 5 bases and 4 bases, with 6 bases remaining between them. CDR3 coding DNA: TGTGCCAGCAGTCTTACTTATAATTCACCCCTCCACTTT. Encoded protein: CASSLTYNSPLHF.

CDR3 nucleotide sequence: TGTGCCAGTAGTATCACCGGGGGTACTAATAGCAATCAGCCCCAGCATTTT. Its protein is CASSITGGTNSNQPQHF. The V and J genes are TRBV19 and TRBJ1-5; TRBD1 is a possible D gene (5 bases). CDR3 length: 17 residues. Germline assignment: CDR1 LNHDA and CDR2 SQIVND (reference sequence). The ends were cut back, 3 bases at V and 0 bases at J, with 15 bases in the middle.

The chain recombines TRBV28 with TRBJ2-3, with D unclear. Germline V gene lookup returns CDR1 MDHEN and CDR2 SYDVKM. The CDR3 sequence is 12 residues long. Trimming took off 2 bases at V and 15 bases at J, with 15 bases between the two ends. In nucleotides, the CDR3 is TGTGCCAGCAGTTTACGCTTACCCTTACAATATTTT. Translation: CASSLRLPLQYF. Full variable domain (missing parts from reference TRBV28 and TRBJ2-3): DVKVTQSSRYLVKRTGEKVFLECVQDMDHENMFWYRQDPGLGLRLIYFSYDVKMKEKGDIPEGYSVSREKKERFSLILESASTNQTSMYLCASSLRLPLQYFGPGTRLTVL.

V is TRBV6-1 and J is TRBJ1-6; no definite D call. This CDR3 spans 16 amino acids. Looked up from germline, CDR1 is MNHNS and CDR2 is SASEGT. V was shortened by 0 bases and J by 5 bases, with 11 bases between the two germline ends. Here the CDR3 DNA reads TGTGCCAGCAGTGAAGCCTGGCGGGAAGATAATTCACCCCTCCACTTT. Protein: CASSEAWREDNSPLHF.

This chain links TRBV6-6 with TRBJ1-4; 8 bases are shared with TRBD1. Looked up from germline, CDR1 is MNHNY and CDR2 is SVGAGI (reference sequence). Trimming removed 6 bases from V and 6 bases from J; junction bases left unmatched: 6. CDR3 length equals 14 residues. This chain's CDR3 is CASSWQGADEKLFF. The CDR3 coding sequence is TGTGCCAGCAGCTGGCAGGGGGCGGATGAAAAACTGTTTTTT.

The gene calls are TRBV7-6 and TRBJ2-1; 9 positions match TRBD1. This CDR3 is 15 amino acids long. V was pared by 5 bases and J by 5 bases, with 7 bases of the junction left unmatched. The V gene's germline CDR1 is SGHVS and CDR2 FNYEAQ. CDR3: CASSGRDRANNEQFF. CDR3 sequence (DNA): TGTGCCAGCAGCGGCCGGGACAGGGCCAACAATGAGCAGTTCTTC.